This T cell receptor (beta chain) came from a study of blood T cell repertoires in COVID-19. Methods used by the authors: Amplification from reference gene primers served as the basis for estimated nucleated cell counts. Profiled with immunoSEQ multiplex PCR; TCRdb holds only in-frame clones, not every one. The DNA was the basis for D and trimming; V, J and clone size are from that table. The sample lists hundreds of thousands of clones; about 85% were seen once. Sequenced material: peripheral blood. This TCR came from a woman under 30 with acute or convalescent COVID-19.

The CDR3 region has the DNA TGCGCCAGCAGCTTGGGTCACTCCTCAGATACGCAGTATTTT. It specifies CASSLGHSSDTQYF. The V gene is TRBV5-1, the J gene TRBJ2-3; D gene ambiguous. The CDR3 runs 14 residues. Trimming took 0 bases from V and 4 from J, leaving 9 bases between them. Germline CDR1 SGHRS, CDR2 YFSETQ.